This T cell receptor (beta chain) was sequenced in a study of blood T cell repertoires in COVID-19. With 4 bases removed from V and 5 bases from J, the gap between germline ends came to 12 bases. CDR3 size: 14 residues. Germline V gene lookup returns CDR1 SNHLY and CDR2 FYNNEI. Here immunoSEQ multiplex PCR was the method, and the copy in TCRdb shows in-frame clones only, minus some. Counted here are 120,000 to 150,000 clones, 80% occurring once; the ten biggest clones make up 4.5% to 6%. V usage is TRBV2 and J usage is TRBJ1-5, with D maybe TRBD1 (5 bases). The source of this sequence is a woman in her fifties or sixties with acute or convalescent COVID-19. The sample was peripheral blood. CDR3 DNA: TGTGCCAGCAGTGCCTTCAGGGCGTATCAGCCCCAGCATTTT. The encoded protein is CASSAFRAYQPQHF.